These 7 T cell receptor beta chains were all obtained from the same sample, sequenced in a study of CD8 T cells in ankylosing spondylitis. MiXCR, applied by TCRdb to the 5' RACE reads, yields one record per CDR3 protein. The sample has under 300,000 distinct CDR3 sequences, approximately 9% seen once. Sequences were obtained from blood, either unsorted or a sorted T cell fraction (not recorded which). All receptors derive from a male donor with ankylosing spondylitis or in good health (not recorded which).

Many counts were recorded for this clonotype. The chain links TRBV2 to TRBJ2-2; no clear D. V was pared by 6 bases and J by 8 bases, with 16 bases between. In germline, CDR1 is SNHLY, CDR2 FYNNEI. This CDR3 comprises 14 residues. CDR3 bases: TGTGCCAGCAGCCGAGTCCCGATTGGAGGGGAGCTGTTTTTT. It yields the protein CASSRVPIGGELFF.

There are many counts of this clonotype. The chain uses TRBV30 and TRBJ1-5; D might be TRBD1 (5 bases). Germline V CDR1 and CDR2: GTSNPN, SVGIG (reference sequence). V lost 0 bases and J 3 bases, leaving 15 bases between the germline ends. This CDR3 has 16 residues. In DNA form, the CDR3 reads TGTGCCTGGAGTGTACGTTTGAGGGGACCCAATCAGCCCCAGCATTTT. As protein: CAWSVRLRGPNQPQHF. Combining the CDR3 with reference TRBV30 and TRBJ1-5 gives the whole variable domain SQTIHQWPATLVQPVGSPLSLECTVEGTSNPNLYWYRQAAGRGLQLLFYSVGIGQISSEVPQNLSASRPQDRQFILSSKKLLLSDSGFYLCAWSVRLRGPNQPQHFGDGTRLSIL.

This clonotype has a count of ten or more. The chain uses TRBV10-3 and TRBJ2-7; TRBD1 aligns across 11 bases. The CDR3 is 15 amino acids. Germline trimming cut 4 bases from V and 3 bases from J; bases unmatched to any gene: 5. The V gene's germline CDR1 is ENHRY and CDR2 SYGVKD. CDR3 protein: CAISGTGGKSYEQYF. DNA for the CDR3: TGTGCCATCAGTGGGACAGGGGGCAAAAGCTACGAGCAGTACTTC.

In this sample, this clonotype turned up a few times. The chain links TRBV20-1 to TRBJ2-1; D not certain. CDR1 is DFQATT and CDR2 is SNEGSKA in the germline V gene (reference sequence). The CDR3 extends over 14 amino acids. V was pared by 6 bases and J by 7 bases, with 19 bases between. CDR3 in amino acids: CSAPTSSFGNEQFF. In nucleotides, the CDR3 is TGCAGTGCGCCGACTTCTTCCTTCGGGAATGAGCAGTTCTTC.

The table lists this clonotype with many counts. V is TRBV19 and J is TRBJ2-7, with 9 bases that match TRBD1. Germline lookup yields CDR1 LNHDA and CDR2 SQIVND (reference sequence). This CDR3 is 16 amino acids long. Trimming at V came to 3 bases and at J to 2 bases, leaving 8 bases not matched to a gene. As DNA, the CDR3 is TGTGCCAGTAGTATGCACTTGGACAGGGGCACCTACGAGCAGTACTTC. Protein sequence: CASSMHLDRGTYEQYF. Looking up the rest from reference TRBV19 and TRBJ2-7 gives the full variable domain: DGGITQSPKYLFRKEGQNVTLSCEQNLNHDAMYWYRQDPGQGLRLIYYSQIVNDFQKGDIAEGYSVSREKKESFPLTVTSAQKNPTAFYLCASSMHLDRGTYEQYFGPGTRLTVT.

About this clonotype itself: A much larger clone is a single base away; this may be a read error. The chain joins TRBV20-1 to TRBJ2-3; 10 nucleotides agree with TRBD2. The CDR3 is made up of 17 amino acids. Germline V gene data show CDR1 as DFQATT and CDR2 as SNEGSKA (reference sequence). The CDR3 loop is CCARDAAGGSGADTQYF. Written as DNA, the CDR3 is TGCTGTGCTAGAGATGCAGCGGGGGGGAGCGGAGCAGATACGCAGTATTTT.

About this clonotype: This may be a read error, as it is one base from a much larger clone. The chain couples TRBV18 to TRBJ1-1; D gene unclear. The CDR3 sequence is 14 residues long. V shed 4 bases and J shed 5 bases, with 14 bases lying between them. CDR1 KGHSH and CDR2 LQKENI come from the germline V gene. CDR3 loop: CASSLTGSRTEAFF. The CDR3, as DNA: TGTGCCAGCTCACTAACGGGCTCCCGGACTGAAGCTTTCTTT.